This is a list of T cell receptor beta chains from one sample in a study of beta chain features in type 1 diabetes. TCRdb keeps only in-frame clones here, not all; method: immunoSEQ multiplex PCR. The table has roughly 260,000 clones, about a tenth seen once. The specimen sequenced was naive CD4+ T cells from blood. The receptors shown here come from a man in his thirties or forties with type 1 diabetes. Both conserved end residues are part of each CDR3. The order of the fields is J gene, V gene, D gene, clone size, CDR3 DNA, CDR3 protein. A D gene is named only where the DNA matches it firmly. Rows may omit the clone size; those that give it use once, few, many or a size class.

j_call: TRBJ2-7; v_call: TRBV29-1; d_call: TRBD1; clone_size: .; cdr3_nt: TGCAGCGTTTTCGGGACAGGGGGCAACGAGCAGTACTTC; cdr3_aa: CSVFGTGGNEQYF
j_call: TRBJ2-1; v_call: TRBV5-1; d_call: TRBD2; clone_size: .; cdr3_nt: TGCGCCAGCAGCTTGGTGCCTAGCGGGGGGGCCGGAAACGATCGGCAGTTCTTC; cdr3_aa: CASSLVPSGGAGNDRQFF
j_call: TRBJ1-2; v_call: TRBV7-9; d_call: TRBD1; clone_size: few; cdr3_nt: TGTGCCAGCAGCTCGATGGACAGGGACGACTTC; cdr3_aa: CASSSMDRDDF
j_call: TRBJ2-2; v_call: TRBV4-2; d_call: TRBD2; clone_size: .; cdr3_nt: TGTGCCAGCAGCCAAGATTTGGGCGGGGGGGATGAGGAGCTGTTTTTT; cdr3_aa: CASSQDLGGGDEELFF
j_call: TRBJ2-3; v_call: TRBV18; d_call: .; clone_size: few; cdr3_nt: TGTGCCAGCTCACCCTCGTTCCTCACAGATACGCAGTATTTT; cdr3_aa: CASSPSFLTDTQYF
j_call: TRBJ2-3; v_call: TRBV19; d_call: TRBD1; clone_size: .; cdr3_nt: TGTGCCAGTAGTATTGACAGGGTGGGATTGGATACGCAGTATTTT; cdr3_aa: CASSIDRVGLDTQYF
j_call: TRBJ1-4; v_call: TRBV9; d_call: TRBD1; clone_size: few; cdr3_nt: TGTGCCAGCACCCTGACAGGGGCTAATGAAAAACTGTTTTTT; cdr3_aa: CASTLTGANEKLFF
j_call: TRBJ2-7; v_call: TRBV6-1; d_call: .; clone_size: few; cdr3_nt: TGTGCCAGCAGCGCCACCGGGGGCTACGAGCAGTACTTC; cdr3_aa: CASSATGGYEQYF
j_call: TRBJ2-2; v_call: TRBV29-1; d_call: TRBD2; clone_size: few; cdr3_nt: TGCAGCGCCGGGAGGGGACCCGGGGAGCTGTTTTTT; cdr3_aa: CSAGRGPGELFF
j_call: TRBJ1-5; v_call: TRBV4-2; d_call: TRBD1; clone_size: .; cdr3_nt: TGTGCCAGCAGCCATCCGGGACAGGGGGGTCAGCCCCAGCATTTT; cdr3_aa: CASSHPGQGGQPQHF
j_call: TRBJ2-5; v_call: TRBV5-4; d_call: TRBD2; clone_size: .; cdr3_nt: TGTGCCAGCAGCTTGGATTTGCGGGGGGGTCGAGAGACCCAGTACTTC; cdr3_aa: CASSLDLRGGRETQYF
j_call: TRBJ2-2; v_call: TRBV9; d_call: TRBD1; clone_size: few; cdr3_nt: TGTGCCAGCAGTCGACAGGGGGCAGGGGCCGGGGAGCTGTTTTTT; cdr3_aa: CASSRQGAGAGELFF
j_call: TRBJ1-2; v_call: TRBV19; d_call: .; clone_size: .; cdr3_nt: TGTGCCAGTACGAACAGGAACTATGGCTACACCTTC; cdr3_aa: CASTNRNYGYTF
j_call: TRBJ2-5; v_call: TRBV29-1; d_call: TRBD2; clone_size: .; cdr3_nt: TGCAGCGTTCGACTAGCGGGGGAGCATCAAGAGACCCAGTACTTC; cdr3_aa: CSVRLAGEHQETQYF
j_call: TRBJ1-6; v_call: TRBV5-1; d_call: .; clone_size: .; cdr3_nt: TGCGCCAGCAGCTTGTCGGGGTCGGCCTATAATTCACCCCTCCACTTT; cdr3_aa: CASSLSGSAYNSPLHF
j_call: TRBJ1-2; v_call: TRBV30; d_call: .; clone_size: .; cdr3_nt: TGTGCCTGCCCCTCAACCGGGGTTAACTATGGCTACACCTTC; cdr3_aa: CACPSTGVNYGYTF
j_call: TRBJ2-3; v_call: TRBV6-5; d_call: .; clone_size: few; cdr3_nt: TGTGCCAGCAGGGGGGGAGATACGCAGTATTTT; cdr3_aa: CASRGGDTQYF
j_call: TRBJ2-5; v_call: TRBV5-4; d_call: TRBD2; clone_size: .; cdr3_nt: TGTTCTGTGGGGCTAGCGGGGGGCCGGGAGACCCAGTACTTC; cdr3_aa: CSVGLAGGRETQYF
j_call: TRBJ2-3; v_call: TRBV7-2; d_call: TRBD2; clone_size: .; cdr3_nt: TGTGCCAGCAGCCTGGGGGGGTACACAGATACGCAGTATTTT; cdr3_aa: CASSLGGYTDTQYF
j_call: TRBJ1-6; v_call: TRBV6-5; d_call: .; clone_size: .; cdr3_nt: TGTGCCAGCAGTTACTCGATAGTAGCAAGCCCTTCACCCCTCCACTTT; cdr3_aa: CASSYSIVASPSPLHF
j_call: TRBJ2-1; v_call: TRBV9; d_call: .; clone_size: few; cdr3_nt: TGTGCCAGCAGCGTACTAAGCCAAACGAGCTCCTACAATGAGCAGTTCTTC; cdr3_aa: CASSVLSQTSSYNEQFF
j_call: TRBJ2-3; v_call: TRBV7-2; d_call: TRBD2; clone_size: few; cdr3_nt: TGTGCCAGCAGCTCCGAGCGGGGATCCACAGATACGCAGTATTTT; cdr3_aa: CASSSERGSTDTQYF
j_call: TRBJ2-2; v_call: TRBV11-3; d_call: TRBD2; clone_size: .; cdr3_nt: TGTGCCAGCAGCTTAGCGGGGGGAAACACCGGGGAGCTGTTTTTT; cdr3_aa: CASSLAGGNTGELFF
j_call: TRBJ2-7; v_call: TRBV12-5; d_call: TRBD2; clone_size: .; cdr3_nt: TGTGCTAGTGGTCTTTCTAGCGGGGGGCCGATCTACGAGCAGTACTTC; cdr3_aa: CASGLSSGGPIYEQYF
j_call: TRBJ2-5; v_call: TRBV11-2; d_call: .; clone_size: .; cdr3_nt: TGTGCCAGCAGCGAGCGGGTGTACGGTGAGACCCAGTACTTC; cdr3_aa: CASSERVYGETQYF
j_call: TRBJ2-5; v_call: TRBV9; d_call: .; clone_size: .; cdr3_nt: TGTGCCAGCAGCCCCCGGTGGGCGGGGAGCCAAGAGACCCAGTACTTC; cdr3_aa: CASSPRWAGSQETQYF
j_call: TRBJ2-3; v_call: TRBV7-2; d_call: TRBD2; clone_size: .; cdr3_nt: TGTGCCAGCAGCTTGACTAGCGGGGTCCGGCGGGAGTATTTT; cdr3_aa: CASSLTSGVRREYF
j_call: TRBJ1-5; v_call: TRBV19; d_call: TRBD1; clone_size: .; cdr3_nt: TGTGCCAGTAGTGCCGGGACAGGGGAACAGCCCCAGCATTTT; cdr3_aa: CASSAGTGEQPQHF
j_call: TRBJ1-2; v_call: TRBV15; d_call: .; clone_size: .; cdr3_nt: TGTGCCACCGGGGAGGGCTACTATGGCTACACCTTC; cdr3_aa: CATGEGYYGYTF
j_call: TRBJ1-1; v_call: TRBV5-1; d_call: .; clone_size: .; cdr3_nt: TGCGCCAGCAGCGCCGAGGGAGCCTTGAACACTGAAGCTTTCTTT; cdr3_aa: CASSAEGALNTEAFF
j_call: TRBJ1-4; v_call: TRBV18; d_call: .; clone_size: few; cdr3_nt: TGTGCCAGCTCACCAGGAGGCTCAACTAATGAAAAACTGTTTTTT; cdr3_aa: CASSPGGSTNEKLFF
j_call: TRBJ2-7; v_call: TRBV7-9; d_call: .; clone_size: .; cdr3_nt: TGTGCCAGCAGCCCTAAAACCCCGAGCAGGGATGAGCAGTACTTC; cdr3_aa: CASSPKTPSRDEQYF
j_call: TRBJ2-1; v_call: TRBV7-8; d_call: TRBD2; clone_size: .; cdr3_nt: TGTGCCAGCAGCTCCTTGACTAGCGGGGGCAATGAGCAGTTCTTC; cdr3_aa: CASSSLTSGGNEQFF
j_call: TRBJ2-5; v_call: TRBV6-6; d_call: .; clone_size: few; cdr3_nt: TGTGCCAGCAGCGGACTCTCACGGGAGACCCAGTACTTC; cdr3_aa: CASSGLSRETQYF
j_call: TRBJ1-3; v_call: TRBV18; d_call: .; clone_size: few; cdr3_nt: TGTGCCAGCTCACCCCTGGGAAACACCATATATTTT; cdr3_aa: CASSPLGNTIYF
j_call: TRBJ2-3; v_call: TRBV30; d_call: .; clone_size: few; cdr3_nt: TGTGCCTGGAGCGGGGGTCCAGATACGCAGTATTTT; cdr3_aa: CAWSGGPDTQYF
j_call: TRBJ2-1; v_call: TRBV30; d_call: .; clone_size: .; cdr3_nt: TGTGCCTGGAGTGTTAGTCGAGGAAGTCAGTTCTTC; cdr3_aa: CAWSVSRGSQFF
j_call: TRBJ2-1; v_call: TRBV7-9; d_call: .; clone_size: few; cdr3_nt: TGTGCCAGCAGCTTTGGAGGGGAGCAGTTCTTC; cdr3_aa: CASSFGGEQFF
j_call: TRBJ1-1; v_call: TRBV19; d_call: .; clone_size: .; cdr3_nt: TGTGCCAGTAACCCGGGGGAGGGGAAAACTGAAGCTTTCTTT; cdr3_aa: CASNPGEGKTEAFF
j_call: TRBJ2-1; v_call: TRBV15; d_call: TRBD2; clone_size: few; cdr3_nt: TGTGCCACCAGCAGGGCGGGGGGGCAACCCTACAATGAGCAGTTCTTC; cdr3_aa: CATSRAGGQPYNEQFF
j_call: TRBJ2-7; v_call: TRBV11-2; d_call: .; clone_size: few; cdr3_nt: TGTGCCAGCAGCCTCCAGGTGGTGTGGGAGCAGTACTTC; cdr3_aa: CASSLQVVWEQYF
j_call: TRBJ1-4; v_call: TRBV2; d_call: .; clone_size: .; cdr3_nt: TGTGCCAGCATGTCCGGGTTTAATGAAAAACTGTTTTTT; cdr3_aa: CASMSGFNEKLFF
j_call: TRBJ2-2; v_call: TRBV7-2; d_call: .; clone_size: .; cdr3_nt: TGTGCCAGCACCTCGGGGGTCTGGGGGACCGGGGAGCTGTTTTTT; cdr3_aa: CASTSGVWGTGELFF
j_call: TRBJ1-1; v_call: TRBV5-4; d_call: TRBD1; clone_size: .; cdr3_nt: TGTGCCAGCAGCGGAATAAGACAGGGAGCTAAGGTCGTCTTCTTT; cdr3_aa: CASSGIRQGAKVVFF
j_call: TRBJ2-2; v_call: TRBV5-4; d_call: TRBD1; clone_size: .; cdr3_nt: TGTGCCAGCAGCTTGAGGGACAGAACCACCGGGGAGCTGTTTTTT; cdr3_aa: CASSLRDRTTGELFF
j_call: TRBJ2-4; v_call: TRBV2; d_call: TRBD1; clone_size: .; cdr3_nt: TGTGCCAGCAGTGAAGTTCCGGGACAGGGGACATTTCTAGCCAAAAACATTCAGTACTTC; cdr3_aa: CASSEVPGQGTFLAKNIQYF
j_call: TRBJ1-2; v_call: TRBV19; d_call: .; clone_size: .; cdr3_nt: TGTGCCAGTAGTATCGAGGGAAGAGACTACACCTTC; cdr3_aa: CASSIEGRDYTF
j_call: TRBJ2-3; v_call: TRBV29-1; d_call: .; clone_size: .; cdr3_nt: TGCAGCGTTGCCCGCACAGGGTTTGTAGCAGATACGCAGTATTTT; cdr3_aa: CSVARTGFVADTQYF
j_call: TRBJ1-4; v_call: TRBV7-9; d_call: .; clone_size: few; cdr3_nt: TGTGCCAGCAGCTTAGCGACAGGAACTAATGAAAAACTGTTTTTT; cdr3_aa: CASSLATGTNEKLFF
j_call: TRBJ2-2; v_call: TRBV10-3; d_call: .; clone_size: few; cdr3_nt: TGTGCCGTTGCCCGGGGGAGGACGGCCGGGGAGCTGTTTTTT; cdr3_aa: CAVARGRTAGELFF
j_call: TRBJ1-4; v_call: TRBV12-5; d_call: .; clone_size: .; cdr3_nt: TGTGCTAGTGGCAACGGTGATTGGAAACTGTTTTTT; cdr3_aa: CASGNGDWKLFF
j_call: TRBJ2-6; v_call: TRBV5-1; d_call: TRBD1; clone_size: few; cdr3_nt: TGCGCCAGCAGCGCCACAACAGGGGTCGGGGCCAACGTCCTGACTTTC; cdr3_aa: CASSATTGVGANVLTF
j_call: TRBJ1-6; v_call: TRBV19; d_call: .; clone_size: once; cdr3_nt: TGTGCCAGTAGAAATACCCCGAGTTCATACTCCTATAATTCACCCCTCCACTTT; cdr3_aa: CASRNTPSSYSYNSPLHF
j_call: TRBJ2-3; v_call: TRBV7-9; d_call: TRBD2; clone_size: .; cdr3_nt: TGTGCCAGCAGACTAAAGACTAGCGGTTTGGATACGCAGTATTTT; cdr3_aa: CASRLKTSGLDTQYF
j_call: TRBJ2-3; v_call: TRBV28; d_call: .; clone_size: .; cdr3_nt: TGTGCCAGCAGTTTATCTCATACATATACGCAGTATTTT; cdr3_aa: CASSLSHTYTQYF